This passage covers 21 T cell receptor beta chains from one sample sequenced in a study of blood T cell repertoires in COVID-19. Profiling relied on immunoSEQ multiplex PCR, and the TCRdb table lists in-frame clones only, not all of them. The data contain 81,000 or so clones, approximately 91% of them singletons. Sequences were obtained from peripheral blood. These receptors were collected from a man in his 70s with active or convalescent COVID-19.

V and J are TRBV7-2 and TRBJ1-5, with a weak D call TRBD1 (6 bases). Looked up from germline, CDR1 is SGHTA and CDR2 is FQGNSA. The CDR3 runs to 14 residues. Trimming removed 5 bases from V and 0 bases from J, with 8 bases in between. CDR3 DNA: TGTGCCAGCAGCCCGACAGGTAGCAATCAGCCCCAGCATTTT. This codes for CASSPTGSNQPQHF.

This sequence joins TRBV19 and TRBJ1-2; D is possibly TRBD1 (6 bases). This CDR3 is 14 amino acids long. Trimming left V 9 bases short and J 5 bases short, with 19 bases between. Germline loops: CDR1 LNHDA, CDR2 SQIVND (reference sequence). The CDR3 bases are TGTGCCAGCACCACCGGACAGCGGGGTTATGGCTACACCTTC. Amino acids: CASTTGQRGYGYTF.

The chain has TRBV4-1 and TRBJ2-7, with 11 positions matching TRBD2. The CDR3 extends over 18 amino acids. Losses at the gene ends were 2 bases for V and 5 bases for J; bases not matched to a gene: 14. Germline values: CDR1 MGHRA, CDR2 YSYEKL. The CDR3 sequence is CASSQLWASGGTSDEQYF. The CDR3 DNA is TGCGCCAGCAGCCAACTTTGGGCTAGCGGGGGGACGTCGGACGAGCAGTACTTC.

V gene TRBV19 combines with J gene TRBJ1-3; possibly TRBD1 for D (6 bases). The CDR3 is made up of 13 amino acids. The V end was cut by 7 bases, the J end by 0 bases, with 7 bases between. Germline CDR1 is LNHDA and CDR2 is SQIVND (reference sequence). The CDR3 DNA follows: TGTGCCAGTAACAGGGACTCTGGAAACACCATATATTTT. It encodes CASNRDSGNTIYF.

The gene calls are TRBV11-2 and TRBJ2-7; 7 bases agree with TRBD1. This CDR3 spans 13 amino acids. V lost 4 bases, J lost 2 bases, and 2 bases stayed unmatched. Germline V CDR1 and CDR2: SGHAT, FQNNGV. The CDR3 sequence: CASSSDRAYEQYF. CDR3 bases: TGTGCCAGCAGCTCCGACAGGGCCTACGAGCAGTACTTC.

This chain connects TRBV18 to TRBJ2-7, with TRBD2 identical over 8 bases. The length of the CDR3 is 17 residues. Unmatched junction bases numbered 11, after V lost 4 bases and J lost 0 bases. Germline V gene sequence: CDR1 KGHSH, CDR2 LQKENI. Here the CDR3 DNA reads TGTGCCAGCTCACGAGGGGTGTCAGCGGGGGCCTCCTACGAGCAGTACTTC. Protein sequence: CASSRGVSAGASYEQYF. The variable domain in full, with the rest retrieved from reference TRBV18 and TRBJ2-7, is NAGVMQNPRHLVRRRGQEARLRCSPMKGHSHVYWYRQLPEEGLKFMVYLQKENIIDESGMPKERFSAEFPKEGPSILRIQQVVRGDSAAYFCASSRGVSAGASYEQYFGPGTRLTVT.

The gene calls are TRBV18 and TRBJ2-3; 11 bases agree with TRBD2. The trim removed 6 bases at V and 2 bases at J, leaving 7 bases unmatched. Germline V gene lookup returns CDR1 KGHSH and CDR2 LQKENI. This CDR3 comprises 16 residues. In DNA, the CDR3 is TGTGCCAGCTCCCGACGACTAGCGGGGAACACAGATACGCAGTATTTT. Translation: CASSRRLAGNTDTQYF.

The chain couples TRBV15 to TRBJ2-5, with D unclear. The CDR3 is 15 amino acids. V lost 1 base to trimming and J lost 5 bases, with 14 bases between them. Germline loops: CDR1 LNHNV, CDR2 YYDKDF (reference sequence). The CDR3 spells CATSRGSGSGETQYF. For the CDR3, the DNA is TGTGCCACCAGCAGAGGGTCGGGTTCTGGGGAGACCCAGTACTTC.

The gene calls are TRBV2 and TRBJ2-5; no clear D. Germline-derived CDR1 and CDR2 are SNHLY and FYNNEI. CDR3 length: 10 amino acids. V lost 9 bases and J lost 5, with 7 bases in between. For the CDR3, the DNA is TGTGCCAGAGAAGCGGAGACCCAGTACTTC. Its translation is CAREAETQYF. Together with reference TRBV2 and TRBJ2-5, the CDR3 gives the full variable domain: EPEVTQTPSHQVTQMGQEVILRCVPISNHLYFYWYRQILGQKVEFLVSFYNNEISEKSEIFDDQFSVERPDGSNFTLKIRSTKLEDSAMYFCAREAETQYFGPGTRLLVL.

A note on this clone: Other DNA variants within this sample encode the same CDR3. The V gene is TRBV30, the J gene TRBJ1-2; no clear D gene. Trimming left V 4 bases short and J 0 bases short, with 3 bases between. CDR1 and CDR2 (germline): GTSNPN, SVGIG (reference sequence). The CDR3 extends over 11 amino acids. CDR3 in amino acids: CAWTANYGYTF. The CDR3 DNA sequence: TGTGCCTGGACAGCTAACTATGGCTACACCTTC.

The chain recombines TRBV2 with TRBJ2-3; no reliable D call. Trimming pared 8 bases from V and 6 bases from J, leaving 9 bases between. Germline CDR1 SNHLY, CDR2 FYNNEI. The CDR3 spans 11 residues. The CDR3: CASAVGDTQYF. CDR3 DNA sequence: TGTGCCAGCGCGGTCGGGGATACGCAGTATTTT.

With regard to this clone: It is unclear where the CDR3 begins or ends on the DNA, so no DNA is shown, and the CDR3 is as TCRdb lists it. The chain combines TRBV9 with TRBJ2-5; the DNA was not compared with TRBD1, the D call given in the table. Germline V gives CDR1 SGDLS, CDR2 YYNGEE. The CDR3 extends over 14 residues, inclusive of both ends. The CDR3 sequence is CASSTAWGQGSKYF.

V is TRBV18 and J is TRBJ1-5; D is ambiguous. V was shortened by 2 bases and J by 0 bases, with 8 bases between the two germline ends. CDR1 is KGHSH, CDR2 LQKENI, per germline. CDR3 size: 15 residues. The CDR3 protein is CASSPVPYSNQPQHF. CDR3 bases: TGTGCCAGCTCACCAGTTCCGTATAGCAATCAGCCCCAGCATTTT.

This chain connects TRBV28 to TRBJ2-1; 8 bases are shared with TRBD2. The germline V gene has CDR1 MDHEN and CDR2 SYDVKM. This CDR3 is 17 amino acids long. The V and J ends lost 2 bases and 6 bases, in that order; junction bases with no gene match: 12. DNA of the CDR3: TGTGCCAGCAGTTTAGTGGCGGGGGGCGGTGATCGCAATGAGCAGTTCTTC. It specifies CASSLVAGGGDRNEQFF.

V gene TRBV11-3 combines with J gene TRBJ2-2; tentatively, D is TRBD2 (6 bases). The CDR3 is 15 amino acids. The V gene lost 4 bases and the J gene lost 6 bases, with 15 bases spanning the gap. Germline V gene lookup returns CDR1 SGHNT and CDR2 YENEEA. CDR3 loop: CASSSRQGGAGELFF. Written as DNA, the CDR3 is TGTGCCAGCAGCTCGCGGCAGGGCGGGGCCGGGGAGCTGTTTTTT.

To note about this clone: This same CDR3 is encoded by further DNA sequences in the sample. This chain uses TRBV27 with TRBJ2-7; TRBD1 agrees at 7 bases. V shed 5 bases, J shed 2 bases, and the junction held 6 bases outside the gene matches. The CDR3 has 14 residues. Germline V gives CDR1 MNHEY, CDR2 SMNVEV (reference sequence). As DNA, the CDR3 is TGTGCCAGCAGTCCTCGGGACAGTACCTACGAGCAGTACTTC. As protein: CASSPRDSTYEQYF.

The chain is built from TRBV3-1 (or the pseudogene TRBV3-2) and TRBJ1-6, with 9 positions matching TRBD1. Germline CDR1 reads LGHDT; CDR2 reads YNNKEL (reference sequence). The ends lost 0 bases at V and 8 bases at J; junction bases unmatched: 5. The CDR3 is made up of 16 amino acids. The CDR3 here is CASSQDTGGSDSPLHF. CDR3 in DNA: TGTGCCAGCAGCCAAGATACAGGGGGCTCAGATTCACCCCTCCACTTT.

CDR3 sequence: CASSYRGTDNSPLHF. CDR3 nucleotide sequence: TGTGCCAGCAGTTATAGGGGGACAGATAATTCACCCCTCCACTTT. The chain has TRBV6-5 and TRBJ1-6, with 7 bases aligning to TRBD1. This CDR3 is built from 15 residues. Germline V lookup: CDR1 MNHEY, CDR2 SVGAGI. Germline trimming cut 3 bases from V and 5 bases from J; bases unmatched to any gene: 4.

This clone is a singleton in its sample. CDR3 sequence (DNA): TGCGCCAGCAGCCAAGAGGGAGGGTCATTGGGTGAAGCTTTCTTT. Its translation is CASSQEGGSLGEAFF. V and J are TRBV4-1 and TRBJ1-1; D gene ambiguous. Looked up from germline, CDR1 is MGHRA and CDR2 is YSYEKL. V dropped 0 bases and J dropped 7 bases, with 15 bases sitting between them. There are 15 residues in the CDR3.

The chain recombines TRBV6-2 or TRBV6-3 with TRBJ1-4, with 9 bases aligning to TRBD1. CDR1 is MNHEY and CDR2 is SVGEGT in the germline V gene. The CDR3 runs 15 residues. V lost 6 bases, J lost 7 bases, and 9 bases stayed unmatched. CDR3 nucleotides: TGTGCCAGCAGCCGGGACAGGGCCCTTCGTGAAAAACTGTTTTTT. The encoded protein is CASSRDRALREKLFF.

The gene calls are TRBV30 and TRBJ2-4, with 9 bases that match TRBD1. V shed 3 bases and J 6 bases; nucleotides not matched to a gene: 6. Germline CDR1 and CDR2: GTSNPN and SVGIG (reference sequence). This CDR3 has 14 residues. The CDR3: CAWRGQGIGNIQYF. The CDR3 nucleotides read TGTGCCTGGAGGGGACAGGGAATCGGAAACATTCAGTACTTC.